This TCR beta chain emerged from a study of blood T cell repertoires in COVID-19. Study-level information: Acute-phase and convalescent COVID-19 samples originated in the United States, Italy and Spain.

Data came from immunoSEQ multiplex PCR; TCRdb stores just in-frame clones and leaves some out. The table has 130,000 to 150,000 clones, 84% seen once; the top ten hold approximately 6.5%. The CDR3 runs to 16 residues. With 0 bases clipped from V and 4 bases from J, the junction kept 5 bases outside the gene matches. Germline V gives CDR1 KGHSH, CDR2 LQKENI. Sequencing was done on a sample of peripheral blood. The chain links TRBV18 to TRBJ2-1, with 8 nucleotides matching TRBD2. This TCR was sampled from a human donor in a cohort sampled during active COVID-19. DNA of the CDR3: TGTGCCAGCTCACCACCAACGGGGGGGGTGTACAATGAGCAGTTCTTC. This sequence encodes CASSPPTGGVYNEQFF.